This T cell receptor beta chain derives from a study of blood T cell repertoires in COVID-19. Study-level information: Nucleic acid was either cDNA or gDNA, and it came from T cells, B-cell-depleted T cells, or PBMCs.

The CDR3 length is 15 residues. The V and J ends lost 7 bases and 1 base, in that order; junction bases with no gene match: 8. Germline values: CDR1 MNHNY, CDR2 SVGAGI (reference sequence). This clone is a singleton in its sample. Assay used: immunoSEQ multiplex PCR; TCRdb lists only in-frame clones, some missing. The sample includes a few hundred thousand clones, about 85% of them seen just once. This clonotype originated in a human donor with COVID-19, enrolled during active disease. The donor label of this sample is uncertain. The chain joins TRBV6-6 to TRBJ2-3, with 7 bases identical to TRBD2. What was sequenced was peripheral blood. CDR3 in DNA: TGTGCCAGCACCGTCGGGGCGGGGGGCACAGATACGCAGTATTTT. This codes for CASTVGAGGTDTQYF.